Following are 22 T cell receptor beta chains from one sample sequenced in a study of blood T cell repertoires in COVID-19. Repertoires were generated with immunoSEQ multiplex PCR, while TCRdb's copy carries only in-frame clones and drops some. The data hold 310,000 or so clones, with roughly 86% observed a single time. Sample: peripheral blood. The origin of the receptors is a man aged 25-45 years with COVID-19, enrolled during active disease.

This chain links TRBV6-6 with TRBJ2-1, with D perhaps TRBD2 (5 bases). Looked up from germline, CDR1 is MNHNY and CDR2 is SVGAGI (reference sequence). Trimming shortened V by 3 bases and J by 2 bases, and 11 bases separated the two germline ends. This CDR3 region has 15 residues. The CDR3 DNA reads TGTGCCAGCAGTTATCGGGTAGCGCCCTACAATGAGCAGTTCTTC. It yields the protein CASSYRVAPYNEQFF.

The CDR3 is CASSHDRTSGEDIQYF. CDR3 coding DNA: TGTGCCAGCAGCCATGATAGGACTAGCGGGGAGGACATTCAGTACTTC. The rearrangement uses TRBV3-1 (or the pseudogene TRBV3-2) and TRBJ2-4; 12 bases fit TRBD2. Germline CDR1 reads LGHDT; CDR2 reads YNNKEL (reference sequence). The CDR3 sequence is 16 residues long. The ends lost 3 bases at V and 8 bases at J; junction bases unmatched: 8.

CDR3 sequence reads: CAISATGNEQFF. The CDR3 bases are TGTGCCATCAGTGCAACGGGCAATGAGCAGTTCTTC. The chain has TRBV10-3 and TRBJ2-1; D ambiguous. CDR1 is ENHRY and CDR2 is SYGVKD in the germline V gene. The CDR3 spans 12 residues. V lost 4 bases to trimming and J lost 6 bases, with 7 bases between them.

The rearrangement links TRBV7-6 to TRBJ2-3; 11 bases line up with TRBD2. V shed 1 base and J 4 bases; nucleotides not matched to a gene: 4. This CDR3 comprises 16 residues. Germline CDR1 reads SGHVS; CDR2 reads FNYEAQ. CDR3 region: CASSLGGGLAADTQYF. The CDR3 nucleotides read TGTGCCAGCAGCTTAGGGGGGGGACTAGCGGCAGATACGCAGTATTTT.

The chain couples TRBV5-1 to TRBJ1-4, with D tentatively TRBD1 (6 bases). The CDR3 runs 15 residues. Per the germline V gene, CDR1 is SGHRS and CDR2 is YFSETQ. Trimming pared 3 bases from V and 0 bases from J, leaving 9 bases between. CDR3: CASSSGQTTNEKLFF. CDR3 coding DNA: TGCGCCAGCAGCTCTGGACAGACAACTAATGAAAAACTGTTTTTT.

The chain uses TRBV5-1 and TRBJ1-2; 9 nucleotides line up with TRBD1. Unmatched junction bases numbered 12, after V lost 7 bases and J lost 2 bases. CDR3 length equals 16 residues. Per germline, CDR1 SGHRS and CDR2 YFSETQ. The CDR3 DNA follows: TGCGCCAGCGGGAAGATTACCGGGACAGGGAACTATGGCTACACCTTC. Protein sequence: CASGKITGTGNYGYTF.

A remark on this clone: This specimen includes other DNA sequences encoding the same CDR3. The rearrangement links TRBV11-2 to TRBJ1-1; the D gene is possibly TRBD1 (5 bases). CDR1 is SGHAT, CDR2 FQNNGV, per germline. V was shortened by 3 bases and J by 1 base, with 9 bases between the two germline ends. This CDR3 is built from 14 residues. Here the CDR3 reads CASSFGQGNTEAFF. The CDR3 DNA sequence: TGTGCCAGCAGCTTTGGTCAGGGGAACACTGAAGCTTTCTTT. Drawing the rest from reference TRBV11-2 and TRBJ1-1, the complete variable domain is EAGVAQSPRYKIIEKRQSVAFWCNPISGHATLYWYQQILGQGPKLLIQFQNNGVVDDSQLPKDRFSAERLKGVDSTLKIQPAKLEDSAVYLCASSFGQGNTEAFFGQGTRLTVV.

This chain connects TRBV7-9 to TRBJ2-3; 11 nucleotides line up with TRBD1. Germline V gene lookup returns CDR1 SEHNR and CDR2 FQNEAQ (reference sequence). V lost 5 bases, J lost 6 bases, and 10 bases stayed unmatched. The CDR3 extends over 16 amino acids. The CDR3 DNA follows: TGTGCCAGCAGCGGACCCTGGACAGGGGGCGCGGATACGCAGTATTTT. This codes for CASSGPWTGGADTQYF.

The V and J genes are TRBV10-3 and TRBJ1-1; no firm D call. The CDR3 is made up of 15 amino acids. Per the germline V gene, CDR1 is ENHRY and CDR2 is SYGVKD. V was clipped by 0 bases and J by 6 bases, with 14 bases between them. In DNA form, the CDR3 reads TGTGCCATCAGTGAGTCCCCCGGGGATCGCTCTGAAGCTTTCTTT. Its protein is CAISESPGDRSEAFF.

V is TRBV7-7 and J is TRBJ2-2; TRBD2 aligns across 10 bases. CDR3 length: 16 amino acids. After removal of 5 bases from V and 2 bases from J, the junction contained 5 bases not matched to a gene. Germline CDR1 SSHAT, CDR2 FNYEAQ (reference sequence). DNA of the CDR3: TGTGCCAGCAGCACCCGGACTAGCGGAAACACCGGGGAGCTGTTTTTT. This sequence encodes CASSTRTSGNTGELFF.

The chain is built from TRBV11-2 and TRBJ2-7, with 9 bases matching TRBD1. Trimming cost V 1 base and J 3 bases; bases outside gene matches: 1. This CDR3 comprises 14 residues. Looked up from germline, CDR1 is SGHAT and CDR2 is FQNNGV. Written as DNA, the CDR3 is TGTGCCAGCAGCTTAGGACAGGGGGGCTACGAGCAGTACTTC. Amino acid sequence: CASSLGQGGYEQYF.

The rearrangement uses TRBV7-2 and TRBJ2-7, with 7 bases fitting TRBD1. Germline V gene lookup returns CDR1 SGHTA and CDR2 FQGNSA. This CDR3 region has 18 residues. Trimming took 5 bases from V and 5 from J; bases not matched to a gene: 21. CDR3 in amino acids: CASSHPGRGTVLTNEQYF. For the CDR3, the DNA is TGTGCCAGCAGCCACCCAGGAAGAGGGACAGTGCTGACTAACGAGCAGTACTTC.

This sequence joins TRBV5-1 and TRBJ2-3, with D maybe TRBD1 (6 bases). This CDR3 contains 17 residues. Between the trimmed V and J ends, which lost 4 bases and 2 bases, there was a span of 20 bases. Germline V CDR1 and CDR2: SGHRS, YFSETQ. This CDR3 reads CASSHQTGEGTTDTQYF. The CDR3 DNA sequence: TGCGCCAGCAGCCATCAGACAGGCGAGGGGACCACAGATACGCAGTATTTT.

CDR3 nucleotides: TGTGCCAGCAGTGAAGTTGGCGGTAACTATGGCTACACCTTC. Its protein is CASSEVGGNYGYTF. The chain recombines TRBV2 with TRBJ1-2; D is unclear. The CDR3 totals 14 residues. CDR1 SNHLY and CDR2 FYNNEI come from the germline V gene. The V and J ends lost 1 base and 1 base respectively, with 7 bases between them.

This clone was seen just once. The rearrangement joins TRBV4-2 to TRBJ2-5; TRBD2 matches 14 bases. Germline V CDR1 and CDR2: LGHNA, YNFKEQ. The length of the CDR3 is 16 residues. The V gene end was trimmed by 4 bases and the J gene end by 5 bases; junction bases not matched to a gene: 6. The CDR3 spells CASSRTSGGPSETQYF. The CDR3 region has the DNA TGTGCCAGCAGCCGGACTAGCGGGGGGCCGTCCGAGACCCAGTACTTC.

The J gene is TRBJ2-1, the V gene TRBV28; D not certain. This CDR3 spans 12 amino acids. CDR1 and CDR2 (germline): MDHEN, SYDVKM. The V gene lost 4 bases and the J gene lost 8 bases, with 9 bases spanning the gap. CDR3 sequence (DNA): TGTGCCAGCAGTTCCACAAGATATGAGCAGTTCTTC. Translated: CASSSTRYEQFF. Drawing the rest from reference TRBV28 and TRBJ2-1, the complete variable domain is DVKVTQSSRYLVKRTGEKVFLECVQDMDHENMFWYRQDPGLGLRLIYFSYDVKMKEKGDIPEGYSVSREKKERFSLILESASTNQTSMYLCASSSTRYEQFFGPGTRLTVL.

The V gene is TRBV6-5, the J gene TRBJ2-2; possible D gene TRBD2, 5 bases. The ends were cut back, 7 bases at V and 3 bases at J, with 12 bases in the middle. In germline, CDR1 is MNHEY, CDR2 SVGAGI. The CDR3 runs to 14 residues. The CDR3: CASTEVLDTGELFF. The DNA for the CDR3 is TGTGCCAGCACGGAGGTTTTGGACACCGGGGAGCTGTTTTTT.

The chain employs TRBV7-3 and TRBJ1-1, with 10 nucleotides matching TRBD1. Trimming at V came to 2 bases and at J to 11 bases, leaving 8 bases not matched to a gene. In germline, CDR1 is SGHTA, CDR2 FQGTGA. This CDR3 has 14 residues. The chain's CDR3 is CASSLSWGTGDAFF. In nucleotides, the CDR3 is TGTGCCAGCAGCTTATCCTGGGGGACAGGGGACGCTTTCTTT.

The J gene is TRBJ1-2, the V gene TRBV29-1; 8 bases are a match to TRBD1. Germline values: CDR1 SQVTM, CDR2 ANQGSEA. V shed 6 bases, J shed 0 bases, and the junction held 9 bases outside the gene matches. The CDR3 contains 15 residues. The DNA of the CDR3 is TGCAGCGTCGTTAGACAGGGGAATTCTAACTATGGCTACACCTTC. Its translation: CSVVRQGNSNYGYTF.

The J gene is TRBJ1-6, the V gene TRBV6-6; 7 positions match TRBD1. Germline assignment: CDR1 MNHNY and CDR2 SVGAGI (reference sequence). This CDR3 is built from 15 residues. Trimming cost V 6 bases and J 0 bases; bases outside gene matches: 2. As DNA, the CDR3 is TGTGCCAGCAGGACAGGGAGCTCCTATAATTCACCCCTCCACTTT. Translating gives CASRTGSSYNSPLHF.

The rearrangement joins TRBV5-1 to TRBJ1-2; D is possibly TRBD1 (5 bases). Trimming stripped 4 bases from V and 0 bases from J, with 16 bases between. The CDR3 spans 16 residues. Germline loops: CDR1 SGHRS, CDR2 YFSETQ. The CDR3 region has the DNA TGCGCCAGCAGCATTGGTACCCAGGGTGCTAACTATGGCTACACCTTC. Protein: CASSIGTQGANYGYTF. Using reference TRBV5-1 and TRBJ1-2 for the parts outside the CDR3, the full variable domain is KAGVTQTPRYLIKTRGQQVTLSCSPISGHRSVSWYQQTPGQGLQFLFEYFSETQRNKGNFPGRFSGRQFSNSRSEMNVSTLELGDSALYLCASSIGTQGANYGYTFGSGTRLTVV.

The rearrangement joins TRBV6-5 to TRBJ1-2; tentatively, D is TRBD1 (5 bases). Between the trimmed V and J ends, which lost 10 bases and 2 bases, there was a span of 14 bases. Germline CDR1 is MNHEY and CDR2 is SVGAGI. This CDR3 spans 13 amino acids. CDR3: CATHVGPNYGYTF. As DNA, the CDR3 is TGTGCCACACATGTGGGGCCGAACTATGGCTACACCTTC.